This T cell receptor beta chain comes out of a study of blood T cell repertoires in COVID-19. Study-wide context: Some COVID-19 samples were acute and others convalescent; all came from the United States, Italy and Spain.

This CDR3 comprises 13 residues. Germline V gives CDR1 SGHDT, CDR2 YYEEEE. V was trimmed by 3 bases and J by 2 bases, leaving 9 bases between them. In Seattle, patients joined the study during active infection and were tracked longitudinally. Original methodology: Counts of nucleated cells, estimated from reference gene primer amplification, were obtained. Produced via immunoSEQ multiplex PCR; TCRdb's table is partial and in-frame only. V and J calls plus clone size are reproduced from that table; the DNA served to infer D and trimming. The sample includes approximately 150,000 clones, 84% seen only once; the top ten take around 2.7%.

The receptor comes from a woman of 80 years or more with COVID-19, enrolled during active disease. Sequencing input: peripheral blood. The chain links TRBV5-6 to TRBJ2-7; maybe TRBD1 (6 bases). CDR3 coding DNA: TGTGCCAGCAGCTCATGGACAGCCTACGAGCAGTACTTC. Its translation is CASSSWTAYEQYF.